These T cell receptor beta chains were read from a single sample in a study of identifying expanded T cells in peripheral blood. The protocol was immunoSEQ multiplex PCR, while the TCRdb copy is restricted to in-frame clones and leaves out a portion. Of 70,000 to 100,000 clones listed, roughly 86% are singletons. Source material: blood. These receptors were collected from a person between 18 and 75 years old in good health. Each CDR3 is given with its conserved first and last residue.

v_gene	j_gene	CDR3aa
TRBV5-1	TRBJ1-4	CASSGGMEEKLFF
TRBV30	TRBJ2-2	CAWSPGGTGELFF
TRBV6-5	TRBJ1-3	CASSYFGEGAGNTIYF
TRBV10-3	TRBJ2-7	CAISPSGTNLEQYF
TRBV27	TRBJ2-1	CASSPGTSYNEQFF
TRBV6-1	TRBJ2-1	CASSAGGGEFYEQFF
TRBV12-5	TRBJ1-1	CASGSGQEDTEAFF
TRBV7-8	TRBJ2-3	CASSLIRPASADTQYF
TRBV6-1	TRBJ2-7	CASSSTGLRYEQYF
TRBV7-3	TRBJ2-2	CAGQDPNTGELFF
TRBV4-3	TRBJ2-7	CASSQEPPGQAYEQYF
TRBV19	TRBJ2-3	CASRGGSEIDTQYF
TRBV27	TRBJ2-2	CASSGSYTGELFF
TRBV19	TRBJ1-5	CAGSGGWDQPQHF
TRBV15	TRBJ2-2	CATSRTSGPNPFSNTGELFF
TRBV28	TRBJ2-5	CASRVTSGRVLETQYF
TRBV5-1	TRBJ1-2	CASSPRTLGSGYTF
TRBV11-1	TRBJ1-2	CASSYRRGYGYTF
TRBV5-6	TRBJ1-1	CASSLYRGMNTEAFF
TRBV9	TRBJ2-5	CASSAQGNQETQYF
TRBV28	TRBJ2-7	CASSFLEGGGRNEQYF
TRBV11-2	TRBJ2-1	CASSFRGGRDNEQFF
TRBV5-1	TRBJ1-2	CASSLAGISRDGYTF
TRBV6-6	TRBJ1-5	CASSYSDTRSNQPQHF
TRBV14	TRBJ2-5	CASSRHSGPQETQYF
TRBV5-6	TRBJ2-1	CASSLAPFPVDEQFF
TRBV19	TRBJ2-2	CASSIVSGGANTGELFF
TRBV6-4	TRBJ2-3	CASSGTSGGTDTQYF
TRBV4-1	TRBJ2-7	CASRIRAVAGGQEEQYF
TRBV7-8	TRBJ2-7	CASSLGSSGAYEQYF
TRBV28	TRBJ2-5	CASSLPGQGARETQYF
TRBV20-1	TRBJ1-2	CRGGQNYGYTF
TRBV6-5	TRBJ2-5	CASRRGPGETQYF
TRBV4-1	TRBJ2-6	CASSLSSGANVLTF
TRBV2	TRBJ2-3	CASSEAGTSTDTQYF
TRBV12-5	TRBJ2-5	CASGLGETQYF
TRBV6-6	TRBJ2-7	CASSRTGSYEQYF
TRBV6-5	TRBJ1-5	CASSTGEYSNQPQHF
TRBV18	TRBJ2-2	CASSPVRATPGTGELFF
TRBV10-3	TRBJ1-2	CAISIDFNYGYTF
TRBV4-1	TRBJ2-5	CASSQIQGSGQETQYF
TRBV13	TRBJ2-2	CASSPTSGSTGELFF
TRBV2	TRBJ2-3	CASSVRAGGSRGTDTQYF
TRBV27	.	CASSPGQGFVGQFF
TRBV12-5	TRBJ2-1	CASGQTPTNEQFF
TRBV10-3	TRBJ2-7	CAISDSGTGRNEQYF
TRBV30	TRBJ1-6	CAWSVPGQGFSPLHF
TRBV6-4	TRBJ1-2	CAQGGEGAEIYGYTF
TRBV7-3	TRBJ2-1	CASSFGEGNEQFF
TRBV7-3	TRBJ1-5	CASSLDGSKSQHF
TRBV6-1	TRBJ1-1	CASSEDGGMGTEAFF
TRBV6-1	TRBJ2-2	CASSPNREAGELFF
TRBV5-1	TRBJ2-2	CASSFPSGRKSTGELFF
TRBV7-9	TRBJ2-7	CASSPVWSEQYF
TRBV19	TRBJ2-5	CASSETSLETQYF
TRBV11-2	TRBJ1-5	CASSRTGSGPQHF